These T cell receptor beta chains were read from a single sample in a study of monozygotic twins with inflammatory bowel disease. TCRdb reworked the 5' RACE reads into one entry per CDR3 protein, no DNA. This sample's table has 330,000 or so distinct CDR3 sequences. Sequenced input: blood. These receptors were collected from a human donor with ulcerative colitis or Crohn's disease, or a healthy co-twin of an affected twin (not recorded which). Both conserved end residues are part of each CDR3. Each record gives: CDR3 length, J gene, V gene, CDR3 protein.

>15|TRBJ2-3|TRBV20-1
CSAVGGATSTDTQYF
>13|TRBJ2-5|TRBV7-2
CASSPKWGETQYF
>14|TRBJ1-1|TRBV12-3/TRBV12-4
CASSLGDIRNEAFF
>16|TRBJ2-7|TRBV5-1
CASSPGTSGRNYEQYF
>12|TRBJ1-2|TRBV29-1
CSGGGQGIGYTF
>16|TRBJ2-2|TRBV28
CASSRADYRDTGELFF
>16|TRBJ2-1|TRBV6-2/TRBV6-3
CASRGGPGLSYNEQFF
>17|TRBJ2-7|TRBV7-2
CASSSRSGTGALYEQYF
>15|TRBJ2-5|TRBV28
CASSPPEGSQETQYF
>15|TRBJ2-3|TRBV6-5
CASSQDRTSTDTQYF
>18|TRBJ1-6|TRBV5-1
CASSLAEVGNSGNSPLHF
>15|TRBJ2-1|TRBV7-9
CASSLTAQSHNEQFF
>17|TRBJ1-2|TRBV20-1
CSARDFPVRDRDHGYTF
>15|TRBJ2-3|TRBV10-2
CASSEWLGEGDTQYF
>15|TRBJ2-2|TRBV6-1
CASSRPGAHTGELFF
>15|TRBJ2-1|TRBV20-1
CSALSRAGVFNEQFF
>17|TRBJ2-3|TRBV30
CAWSNVGGSTSTDTQYF
>14|TRBJ1-6|TRBV3-1
CASSQRGFNSPLHF
>16|TRBJ2-1|TRBV15
CATSSPKTSGFNEQFF
>11|TRBJ2-7|TRBV10-2
CASSEQRSQYF
>16|TRBJ1-1|TRBV30
CAWSVKRDRLNTESFF
>15|TRBJ2-1|TRBV5-1
CASSLERGAYNEQFF